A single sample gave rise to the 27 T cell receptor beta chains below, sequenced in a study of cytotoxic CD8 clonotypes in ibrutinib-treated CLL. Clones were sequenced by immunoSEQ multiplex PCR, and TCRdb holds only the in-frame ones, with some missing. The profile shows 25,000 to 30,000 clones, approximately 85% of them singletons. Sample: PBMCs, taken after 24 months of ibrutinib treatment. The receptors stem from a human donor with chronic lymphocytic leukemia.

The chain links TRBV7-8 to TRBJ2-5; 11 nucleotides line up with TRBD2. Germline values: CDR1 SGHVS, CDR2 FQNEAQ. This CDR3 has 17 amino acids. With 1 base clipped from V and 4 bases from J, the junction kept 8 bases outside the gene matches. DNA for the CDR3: TGTGCCAGCAGCTTAGGAGTCGGGCTAGCGGGGGGAGAGACCCAGTACTTC. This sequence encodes CASSLGVGLAGGETQYF.

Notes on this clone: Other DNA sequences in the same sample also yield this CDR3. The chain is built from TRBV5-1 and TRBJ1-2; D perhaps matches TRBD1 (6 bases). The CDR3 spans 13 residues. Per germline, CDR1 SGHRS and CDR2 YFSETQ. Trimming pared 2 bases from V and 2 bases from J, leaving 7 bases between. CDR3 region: CASSFQGNYGYTF. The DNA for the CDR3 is TGCGCCAGCAGCTTCCAGGGGAACTATGGCTACACCTTC.

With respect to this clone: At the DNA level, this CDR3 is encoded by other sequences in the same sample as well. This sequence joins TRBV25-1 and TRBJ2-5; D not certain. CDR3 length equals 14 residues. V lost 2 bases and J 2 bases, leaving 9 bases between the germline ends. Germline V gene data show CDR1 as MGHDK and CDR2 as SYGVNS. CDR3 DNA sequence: TGTGCCAGCAGTGAACGAGGTCATCAAGAGACCCAGTACTTC. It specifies CASSERGHQETQYF.

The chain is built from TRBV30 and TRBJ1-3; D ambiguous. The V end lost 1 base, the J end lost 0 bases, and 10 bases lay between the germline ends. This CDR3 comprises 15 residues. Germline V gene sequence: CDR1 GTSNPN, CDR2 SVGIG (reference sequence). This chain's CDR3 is CAWSDRRASGNTIYF. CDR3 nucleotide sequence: TGTGCCTGGAGTGACCGGCGGGCCTCTGGAAACACCATATATTTT.

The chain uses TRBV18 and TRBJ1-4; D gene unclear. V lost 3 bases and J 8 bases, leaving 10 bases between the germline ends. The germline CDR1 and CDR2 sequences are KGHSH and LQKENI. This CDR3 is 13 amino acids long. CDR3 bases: TGTGCCAGCTCACCGTACAATGAGGAAAAACTGTTTTTT. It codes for CASSPYNEEKLFF.

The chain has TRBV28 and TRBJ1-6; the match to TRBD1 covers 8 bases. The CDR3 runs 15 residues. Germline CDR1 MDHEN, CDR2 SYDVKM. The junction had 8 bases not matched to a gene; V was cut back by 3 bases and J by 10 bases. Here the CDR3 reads CASSLRRGPGSPLHF. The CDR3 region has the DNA TGTGCCAGCAGTTTGCGCAGGGGGCCGGGCTCACCCCTCCACTTT.

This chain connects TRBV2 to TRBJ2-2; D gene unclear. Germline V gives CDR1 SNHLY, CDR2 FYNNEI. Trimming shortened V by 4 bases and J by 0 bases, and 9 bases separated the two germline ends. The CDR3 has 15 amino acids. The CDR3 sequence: CASSGGRSNTGELFF. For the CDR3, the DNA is TGTGCCAGCAGTGGGGGTCGATCGAACACCGGGGAGCTGTTTTTT.

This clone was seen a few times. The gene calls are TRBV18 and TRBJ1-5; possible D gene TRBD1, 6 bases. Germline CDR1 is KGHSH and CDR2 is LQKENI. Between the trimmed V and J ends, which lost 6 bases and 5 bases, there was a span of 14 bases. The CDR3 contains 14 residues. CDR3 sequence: CASSTRDTHQPQHF. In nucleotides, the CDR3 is TGTGCCAGCTCGACCCGGGACACCCATCAGCCCCAGCATTTT.

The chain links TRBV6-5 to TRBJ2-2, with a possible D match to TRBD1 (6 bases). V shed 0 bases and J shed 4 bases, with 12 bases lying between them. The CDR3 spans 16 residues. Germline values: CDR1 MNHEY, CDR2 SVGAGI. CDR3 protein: CASSYSKGTLTGELFF. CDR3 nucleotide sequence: TGTGCCAGCAGTTACTCGAAAGGGACACTCACCGGGGAGCTGTTTTTT.

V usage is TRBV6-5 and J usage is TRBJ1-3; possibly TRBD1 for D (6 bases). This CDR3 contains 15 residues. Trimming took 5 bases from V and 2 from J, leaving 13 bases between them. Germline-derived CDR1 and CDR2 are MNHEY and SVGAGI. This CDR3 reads CASSTTGHAGNTIYF. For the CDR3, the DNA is TGTGCCAGCAGTACGACAGGCCACGCTGGAAACACCATATATTTT.

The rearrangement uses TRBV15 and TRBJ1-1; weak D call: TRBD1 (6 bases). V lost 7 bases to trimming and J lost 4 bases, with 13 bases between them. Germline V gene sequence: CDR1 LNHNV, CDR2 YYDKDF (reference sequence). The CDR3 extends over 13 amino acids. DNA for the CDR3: TGTGCCACCACCATCACAGGGTCCACTGAAGCTTTCTTT. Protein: CATTITGSTEAFF.

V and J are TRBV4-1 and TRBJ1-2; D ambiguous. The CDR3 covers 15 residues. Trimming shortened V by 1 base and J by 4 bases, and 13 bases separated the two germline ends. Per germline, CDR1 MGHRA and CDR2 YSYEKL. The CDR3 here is CASSQGGGLGYGYTF. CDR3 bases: TGCGCCAGCAGCCAAGGGGGAGGGCTGGGCTATGGCTACACCTTC.

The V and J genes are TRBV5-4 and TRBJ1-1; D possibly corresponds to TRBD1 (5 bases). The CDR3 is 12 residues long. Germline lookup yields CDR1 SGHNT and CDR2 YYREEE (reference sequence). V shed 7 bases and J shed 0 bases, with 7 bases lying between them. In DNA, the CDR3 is TGTGCCAGCGTGGGGGTGAACACTGAAGCTTTCTTT. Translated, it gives CASVGVNTEAFF.

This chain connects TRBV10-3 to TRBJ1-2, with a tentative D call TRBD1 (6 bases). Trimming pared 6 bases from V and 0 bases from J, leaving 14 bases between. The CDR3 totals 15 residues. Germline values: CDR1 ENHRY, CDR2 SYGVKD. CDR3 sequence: CAIREGGAANYGYTF. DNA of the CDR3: TGTGCCATCAGGGAGGGGGGGGCCGCTAACTATGGCTACACCTTC.

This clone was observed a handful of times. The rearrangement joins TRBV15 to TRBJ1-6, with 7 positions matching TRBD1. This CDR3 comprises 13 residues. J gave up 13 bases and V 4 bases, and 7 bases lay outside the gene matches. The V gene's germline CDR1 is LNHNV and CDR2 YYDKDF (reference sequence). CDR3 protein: CATSKGQPSPLHF. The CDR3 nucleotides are TGTGCCACCAGCAAGGGACAGCCCTCGCCCCTCCACTTT.

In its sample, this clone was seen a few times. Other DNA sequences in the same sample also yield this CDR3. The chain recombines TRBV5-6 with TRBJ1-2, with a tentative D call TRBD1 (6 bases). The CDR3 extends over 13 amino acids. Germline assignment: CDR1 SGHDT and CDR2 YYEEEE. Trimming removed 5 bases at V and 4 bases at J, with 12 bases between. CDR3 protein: CASSLQGSYGYTF. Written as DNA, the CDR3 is TGTGCCAGCAGTTTACAGGGTAGCTATGGCTACACCTTC.

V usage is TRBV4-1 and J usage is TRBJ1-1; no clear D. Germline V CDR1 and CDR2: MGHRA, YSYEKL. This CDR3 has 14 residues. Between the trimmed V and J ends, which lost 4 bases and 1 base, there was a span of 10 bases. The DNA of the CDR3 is TGCGCCAGCAGCCCAATCGACCCGAACACTGAAGCTTTCTTT. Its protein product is CASSPIDPNTEAFF.

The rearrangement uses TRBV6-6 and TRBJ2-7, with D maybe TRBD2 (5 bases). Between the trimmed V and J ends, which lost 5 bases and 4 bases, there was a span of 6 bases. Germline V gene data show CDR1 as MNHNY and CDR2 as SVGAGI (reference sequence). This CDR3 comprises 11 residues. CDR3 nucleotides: TGTGCCAGCAGTGAGCGGTACGAGCAGTACTTC. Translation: CASSERYEQYF.

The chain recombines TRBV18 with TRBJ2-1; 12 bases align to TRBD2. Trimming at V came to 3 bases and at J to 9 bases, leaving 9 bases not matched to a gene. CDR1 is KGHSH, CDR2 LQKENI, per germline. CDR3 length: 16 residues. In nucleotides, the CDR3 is TGTGCCAGCTCACCCTTTGCTAGCGGGGGGGCCGGTGAGCAGTTCTTC. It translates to CASSPFASGGAGEQFF.

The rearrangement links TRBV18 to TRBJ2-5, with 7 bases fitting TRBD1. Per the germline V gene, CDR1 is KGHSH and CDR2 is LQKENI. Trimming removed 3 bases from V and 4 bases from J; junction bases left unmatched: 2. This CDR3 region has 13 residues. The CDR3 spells CASSPNRGETQYF. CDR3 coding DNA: TGTGCCAGCTCACCTAACAGGGGAGAGACCCAGTACTTC.

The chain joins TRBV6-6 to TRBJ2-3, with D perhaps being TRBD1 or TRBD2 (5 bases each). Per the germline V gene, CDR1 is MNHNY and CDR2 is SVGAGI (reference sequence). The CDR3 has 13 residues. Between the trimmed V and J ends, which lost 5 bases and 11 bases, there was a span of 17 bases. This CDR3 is CASSRNRDGGQYF. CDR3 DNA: TGTGCCAGCAGTCGTAACCGGGATGGGGGGCAGTATTTT.

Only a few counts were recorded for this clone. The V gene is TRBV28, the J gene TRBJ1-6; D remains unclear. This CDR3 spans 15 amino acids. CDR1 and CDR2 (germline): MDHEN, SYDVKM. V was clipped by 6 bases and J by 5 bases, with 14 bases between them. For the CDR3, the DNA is TGTGCCAGCAGCCCGATCGACGGGCATAATTCACCCCTCCACTTT. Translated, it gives CASSPIDGHNSPLHF.

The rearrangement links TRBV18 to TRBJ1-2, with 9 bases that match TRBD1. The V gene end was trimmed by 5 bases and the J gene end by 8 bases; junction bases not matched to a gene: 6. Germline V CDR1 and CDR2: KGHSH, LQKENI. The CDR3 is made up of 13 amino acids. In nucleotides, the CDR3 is TGTGCCAGCTCAAGCCGACAGGGGGGAGGCTACACCTTC. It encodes CASSSRQGGGYTF.

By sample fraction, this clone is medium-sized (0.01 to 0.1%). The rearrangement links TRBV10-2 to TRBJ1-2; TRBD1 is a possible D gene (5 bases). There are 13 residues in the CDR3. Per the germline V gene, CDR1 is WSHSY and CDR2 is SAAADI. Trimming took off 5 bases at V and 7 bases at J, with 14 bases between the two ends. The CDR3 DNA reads TGCGCCAGCAGTAAAGAAGGGGTGCGTGGCTACACCTTC. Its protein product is CASSKEGVRGYTF.

CDR3 amino acids: CASGRARSTDTQYF. The CDR3 DNA reads as TGTGCCAGTGGGAGGGCGAGGAGCACAGATACGCAGTATTTT. The chain combines TRBV2 with TRBJ2-3; 7 nucleotides match TRBD2. Trimming cost V 9 bases and J 0 bases; bases outside gene matches: 6. Looked up from germline, CDR1 is SNHLY and CDR2 is FYNNEI. The CDR3 loop spans 14 amino acids.

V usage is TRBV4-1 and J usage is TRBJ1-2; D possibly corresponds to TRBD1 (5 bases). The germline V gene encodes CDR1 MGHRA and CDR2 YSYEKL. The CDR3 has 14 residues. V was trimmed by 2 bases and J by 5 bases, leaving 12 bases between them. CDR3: CASSQTGRGYGYTF. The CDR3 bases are TGCGCCAGCAGCCAAACGGGGCGGGGGTATGGCTACACCTTC.

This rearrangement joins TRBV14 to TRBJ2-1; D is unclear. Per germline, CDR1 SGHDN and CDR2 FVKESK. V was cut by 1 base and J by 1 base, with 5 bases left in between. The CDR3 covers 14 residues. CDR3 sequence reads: CASSQASSYNEQFF. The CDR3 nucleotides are TGTGCCAGCAGCCAAGCTAGTTCCTACAATGAGCAGTTCTTC.